Below, 23 T cell receptor beta chains from the same sample are listed, as sequenced in a study of neurological immune-mediated disorders. Time point defined: technical triplicate 2. TCRdb called the 5' RACE reads again in MiXCR, with one record for every CDR3 protein. The top ten hold 4.6% of the sample, which has about 59,000 distinct CDR3 sequences, under 30% seen once. The source material was PBMCs. These TCRs come from a man aged 55 to 70 with HTLV-1-associated myelopathy (HAM/TSP).

As for this clonotype: A much larger clone sits a single nucleotide away, making a read error possible. The conserved phenylalanine or tryptophan is not found at the CDR3 terminus, so this likely reflects a read error. This rearrangement joins TRBV29-1 to TRBJ2-5; 7 bases match TRBD1. Germline CDR1 is SQVTM and CDR2 is ANQGSEA. The CDR3 runs to 12 residues. V was clipped by 7 bases and J by 1 base; unmatched bases: 3. As DNA, the CDR3 is TGCAGCGCACAGGGGTCCCAAGAGACCCAGTACTTA. Amino acids: CSAQGSQETQYL.

Many counts were recorded for this clonotype. This chain connects TRBV5-1 to TRBJ2-7; D possibly corresponds to TRBD2 (6 bases). V was cut by 1 base and J by 7 bases, with 9 bases left in between. Per germline, CDR1 SGHRS and CDR2 YFSETQ. This CDR3 comprises 12 residues. In DNA, the CDR3 is TGCGCCAGCAGCTTGCGGGGAGGTGAGCAGTACTTC. It translates to CASSLRGGEQYF.

J is TRBJ2-3 and V is TRBV20-1; 8 nucleotides line up with TRBD2. The trim removed 7 bases at V and 4 bases at J, leaving 7 bases unmatched. The CDR3 loop spans 13 amino acids. Germline-derived CDR1 and CDR2 are DFQATT and SNEGSKA (reference sequence). The CDR3: CSVQREPADTQYF. In DNA form, the CDR3 reads TGCAGTGTCCAGCGGGAGCCCGCAGATACGCAGTATTTT.

The genes are TRBV28 and TRBJ2-4, with 11 bases lining up with TRBD1. This CDR3 spans 21 amino acids. Germline V gives CDR1 MDHEN, CDR2 SYDVKM. After removal of 3 bases from V and 1 base from J, the junction contained 17 bases not matched to a gene. CDR3 protein: CASSFVVSGTGGGGAKNIQYF. In nucleotides, the CDR3 is TGTGCCAGCAGTTTTGTCGTTTCTGGGACAGGGGGTGGAGGGGCCAAAAACATTCAGTACTTC.

This clonotype was detected ten times or more. The chain has TRBV20-1 and TRBJ2-1; 16 bases are a match to TRBD2. CDR1 is DFQATT, CDR2 SNEGSKA, per germline (reference sequence). The CDR3 length is 16 residues. V trimming: 5 bases; J trimming: 6 bases; junction bases outside the gene matches: 7. The CDR3: CSAGTSGRALFNEQFF. The DNA of the CDR3 is TGCAGTGCTGGGACTAGCGGGAGGGCCCTCTTCAATGAGCAGTTCTTC.

There are many counts of this clonotype. The chain uses TRBV12-3 or TRBV12-4 and TRBJ1-1; 10 positions agree with TRBD1. The CDR3 contains 15 residues. The V segment lost 1 base and the J segment 5 bases; nucleotides outside the gene matches: 4. Here the CDR3 DNA reads TGTGCCAGCAGTTTAGAGGGACAGGGGTTGACTGAAGCTTTCTTT. Amino acid sequence: CASSLEGQGLTEAFF.

For this clonotype: A much larger clone lies one base from this, so it may be a read error. The CDR3 does not end in the conserved phenylalanine or tryptophan, so this is likely a read error. V and J are TRBV10-3 and TRBJ2-7, with D unresolved. This CDR3 is built from 13 residues. V was shortened by 0 bases and J by 7 bases, with 10 bases between the two germline ends. Per germline, CDR1 ENHRY and CDR2 SYGVKD. In nucleotides, the CDR3 is TGTGCCATCAGTGAGTCTGGGGTGAGAGAGCAGTACTTA. It specifies CAISESGVREQYL.

This clonotype was recorded only once. One junction end does not reproduce the germline sequence, and a read error may be involved. The chain recombines TRBV14 with TRBJ2-4; tentatively, D is TRBD1 (6 bases). CDR3 length: 18 residues. Germline CDR1 reads SGHDN; CDR2 reads FVKESK. The CDR3 sequence: CDSSLIGTGYDTKNIQYF. DNA for the CDR3: TGTGACAGCAGTCTAATAGGAACAGGGTACGACACCAAAAACATTCAGTACTTC. Together with reference TRBV14 and TRBJ2-4, the CDR3 gives the full variable domain: EAGVTQFPSHSVIEKGQTVTLRCDPISGHDNLYWYRRVMGKEIKFLLHFVKESKQDESGMPNNRFLAERTGGTYSTLKVQPAELEDSGVYFCDSSLIGTGYDTKNIQYFGAGTRLSVL.

Only one count was recorded for this clonotype. The rearrangement uses TRBV20-1 and TRBJ2-2, with D perhaps matching TRBD2 (5 bases). CDR1 and CDR2 from the germline V gene are DFQATT and SNEGSKA (reference sequence). The V end lost 1 base, the J end lost 6 bases, and 9 bases lay between the germline ends. The CDR3 is 13 amino acids. The CDR3 here is CSARGLAPGELFF. Here the CDR3 DNA reads TGCAGTGCTAGAGGGCTAGCCCCCGGGGAGCTGTTTTTT.

The table lists this clonotype with many counts. The CDR3 DNA sequence: TGTGCCAGCAGTACTGGGACACCCACTGAAGCTTTCTTT. Protein sequence: CASSTGTPTEAFF. The chain uses TRBV6-6 and TRBJ1-1, with D perhaps matching TRBD1 (6 bases). Germline CDR1 is MNHNY and CDR2 is SVGAGI (reference sequence). The CDR3 totals 13 residues. The V gene lost 5 bases and the J gene lost 4 bases, with 11 bases spanning the gap.

This clonotype was picked up many times. The chain couples TRBV20-1 to TRBJ2-1; no reliable D call. The V gene lost 1 base and the J gene lost 8 bases, with 12 bases spanning the gap. CDR1 and CDR2 from the germline V gene are DFQATT and SNEGSKA (reference sequence). This CDR3 region has 13 residues. CDR3 sequence reads: CSARGLGGDEQFF. CDR3 DNA sequence: TGCAGTGCTAGAGGTTTAGGTGGGGATGAGCAGTTCTTC.

In its sample, this clonotype was seen many times. The chain joins TRBV3-1 to TRBJ2-2; 11 bases align to TRBD2. This CDR3 has 16 residues. The ends lost 4 bases at V and 2 bases at J; junction bases unmatched: 3. Per the germline V gene, CDR1 is LGHDT and CDR2 is YNNKEL (reference sequence). Here the CDR3 reads CASSPGTSGNTGELFF. Here the CDR3 DNA reads TGTGCCAGCAGCCCCGGGACTAGCGGTAACACCGGGGAGCTGTTTTTT.

The V call is TRBV5-1, the J call TRBJ2-7; 8 nucleotides match TRBD2. Germline V gene data show CDR1 as SGHRS and CDR2 as YFSETQ. V gave up 4 bases and J gave up 3 bases; unmatched junction bases: 6. This CDR3 contains 14 residues. The CDR3, as DNA: TGCGCCAGCAGCCCAGGACTAGCATACTACGAGCAGTACTTC. Protein sequence: CASSPGLAYYEQYF.

This clonotype has a count of ten or more. The rearrangement links TRBV25-1 to TRBJ2-4; 8 bases are shared with TRBD1. This CDR3 spans 16 amino acids. J was trimmed by 3 bases and V by 6 bases; bases with no gene match: 10. The germline V gene has CDR1 MGHDK and CDR2 SYGVNS. The CDR3 is CASRAGQGEGKNIQYF. In DNA, the CDR3 is TGTGCCAGCAGGGCAGGACAGGGCGAAGGCAAAAACATTCAGTACTTC.

The V and J genes are TRBV4-1 and TRBJ2-3; D gene unclear. Germline CDR1 reads MGHRA; CDR2 reads YSYEKL. Trimming cost V 1 base and J 2 bases, with 10 bases left between them. CDR3 length equals 15 residues. The DNA for the CDR3 is TGCGCCAGCAGCCAAGGTCAAGTATACACAGATACGCAGTATTTT. It is translated as CASSQGQVYTDTQYF.

This clonotype occurred many times. This sequence joins TRBV5-1 and TRBJ2-2, with TRBD1 as a possible D gene (5 bases). This CDR3 is 16 amino acids long. V gave up 4 bases and J gave up 0 bases, with 13 bases separating them. Germline assignment: CDR1 SGHRS and CDR2 YFSETQ. The CDR3 DNA reads as TGCGCCAGCAGCAGGGGAAATCCAGCGAACACCGGGGAGCTGTTTTTT. It codes for CASSRGNPANTGELFF. Using reference TRBV5-1 and TRBJ2-2 for the parts outside the CDR3, the full variable domain is KAGVTQTPRYLIKTRGQQVTLSCSPISGHRSVSWYQQTPGQGLQFLFEYFSETQRNKGNFPGRFSGRQFSNSRSEMNVSTLELGDSALYLCASSRGNPANTGELFFGEGSRLTVL.

This clonotype was recorded many times. The V call is TRBV5-1, the J call TRBJ2-7; 10 nucleotides line up with TRBD2. This CDR3 contains 17 residues. CDR1 is SGHRS and CDR2 is YFSETQ in the germline V gene. V lost 0 bases and J lost 2; bases outside the gene matches: 8. The CDR3 is CASSLGASGSNTYEQYF. The CDR3 DNA sequence: TGCGCCAGCAGCTTGGGGGCTAGCGGGAGTAATACCTACGAGCAGTACTTC.

This clonotype was counted many times. The chain has TRBV4-1 and TRBJ1-2, with a tentative D call TRBD1 (6 bases). Between the trimmed V and J ends, which lost 0 bases and 4 bases, there was a span of 15 bases. Germline V gene data show CDR1 as MGHRA and CDR2 as YSYEKL. This CDR3 has 16 amino acids. The CDR3 here is CASSQDWSRGAYGYTF. In DNA, the CDR3 is TGCGCCAGCAGCCAAGACTGGTCTCGGGGGGCCTATGGCTACACCTTC.

This clonotype was observed many times. The chain recombines TRBV12-3 or TRBV12-4 with TRBJ2-2, with no clear D. The CDR3 spans 13 residues. With 8 bases removed from V and 6 bases from J, the gap between germline ends came to 13 bases. The CDR3 bases are TGTGCCAGCGGGCCTCCTTGGGCCGGGGAGCTGTTTTTT. Protein: CASGPPWAGELFF.

This clonotype was counted at least ten times. The chain employs TRBV5-1 and TRBJ2-5, with D tentatively TRBD2 (5 bases). CDR1 SGHRS and CDR2 YFSETQ come from the germline V gene. V gave up 2 bases and J gave up 9 bases, with 20 bases separating them. The CDR3 has 15 residues. CDR3 sequence (DNA): TGCGCCAGCAGCTTTTACCCAGACAAAATGGAGGCCCAGTACTTC. Its translation is CASSFYPDKMEAQYF.

This clonotype is categorized as medium-sized. At one of its ends the junction is not consistent with the germline gene, which may arise from a read error. The chain links TRBV29-1 to TRBJ2-6; 8 positions agree with TRBD2. The germline CDR1 and CDR2 sequences are SQVTM and ANQGSEA. The CDR3 is 16 residues long. The DNA of the CDR3 is TGCAGCGCTTCGGGGGGGATAGTCTCTAGGGCCAACGTCCTGACTTTC. Its protein is CSASGGIVSRANVLTF.

The table lists this clonotype with many counts. This rearrangement joins TRBV11-1 to TRBJ2-6; the match to TRBD1 covers 10 bases. The CDR3 loop spans 17 amino acids. V lost 8 bases to trimming and J lost 4 bases; unmatched junction nucleotides: 11. The V gene's germline CDR1 is SGHAT and CDR2 FQDESV (reference sequence). CDR3 amino acids: CASLGQGIFSGANVLTF. The DNA of the CDR3 is TGTGCCAGCCTGGGACAGGGGATTTTCTCCGGGGCCAACGTCCTGACTTTC. Looking up the rest from reference TRBV11-1 and TRBJ2-6 gives the full variable domain: EAEVAQSPRYKITEKSQAVAFWCDPISGHATLYWYRQILGQGPELLVQFQDESVVDDSQLPKDRFSAERLKGVDSTLKIQPAELGDSAMYLCASLGQGIFSGANVLTFGAGSRLTVL.

This clonotype was seen at least ten times. The chain employs TRBV6-6 and TRBJ1-1; D not resolved. The CDR3 is 12 amino acids. Trimming took off 6 bases at V and 1 base at J, with 6 bases between the two ends. Germline V CDR1 and CDR2: MNHNY, SVGAGI (reference sequence). The CDR3 coding sequence is TGTGCCAGCAGCCCGGGGAACACTGAAGCTTTCTTT. It specifies CASSPGNTEAFF.